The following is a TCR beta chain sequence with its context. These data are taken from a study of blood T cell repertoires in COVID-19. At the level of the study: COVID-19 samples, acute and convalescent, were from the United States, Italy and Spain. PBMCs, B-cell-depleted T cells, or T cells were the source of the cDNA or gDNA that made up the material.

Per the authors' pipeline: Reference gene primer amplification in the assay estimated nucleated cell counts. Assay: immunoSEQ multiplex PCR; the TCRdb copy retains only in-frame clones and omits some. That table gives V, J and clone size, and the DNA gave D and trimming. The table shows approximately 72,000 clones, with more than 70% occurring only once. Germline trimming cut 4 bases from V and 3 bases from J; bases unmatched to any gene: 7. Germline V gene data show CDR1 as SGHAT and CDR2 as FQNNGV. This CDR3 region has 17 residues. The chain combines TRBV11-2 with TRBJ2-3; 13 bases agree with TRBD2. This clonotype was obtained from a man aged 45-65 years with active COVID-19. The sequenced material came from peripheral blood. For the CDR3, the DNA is TGTGCCAGCAGCTCGCATGAGGGACTAGCGGGGACAGATACGCAGTATTTT. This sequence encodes CASSSHEGLAGTDTQYF.